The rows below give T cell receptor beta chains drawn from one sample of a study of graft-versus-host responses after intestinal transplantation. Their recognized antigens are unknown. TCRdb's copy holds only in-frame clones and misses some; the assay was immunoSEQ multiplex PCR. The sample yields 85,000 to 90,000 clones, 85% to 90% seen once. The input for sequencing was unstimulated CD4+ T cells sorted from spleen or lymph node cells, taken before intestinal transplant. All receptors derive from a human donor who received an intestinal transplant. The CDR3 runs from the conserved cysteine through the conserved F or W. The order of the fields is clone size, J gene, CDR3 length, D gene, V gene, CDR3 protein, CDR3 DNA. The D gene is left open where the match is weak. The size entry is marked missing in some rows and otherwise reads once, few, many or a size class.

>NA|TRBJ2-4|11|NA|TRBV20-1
CSAGQEGIQYF
TGCAGTGCTGGGCAGGAAGGCATTCAGTACTTC
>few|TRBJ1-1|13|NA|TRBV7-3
CASSSSGDTEAFF
TGTGCCAGCAGCTCCTCAGGGGACACTGAAGCTTTCTTT
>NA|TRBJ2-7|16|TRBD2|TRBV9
CASSASYGGDFYEQYF
TGTGCCAGCAGCGCCAGTTATGGGGGGGACTTCTACGAGCAGTACTTC
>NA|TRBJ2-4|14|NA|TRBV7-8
CASSSGTLVNIQYF
TGTGCCAGCAGCTCCGGGACACTCGTAAACATTCAGTACTTC
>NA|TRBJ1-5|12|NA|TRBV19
CASTGFNQPQHF
TGTGCCAGTACGGGATTCAATCAGCCCCAGCATTTT
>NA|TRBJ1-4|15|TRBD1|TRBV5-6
CASSYRTGGNEKLFF
TGTGCCAGCAGCTACCGGACAGGGGGAAATGAAAAACTGTTTTTT
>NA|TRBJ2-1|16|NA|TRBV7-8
CASSLAPTRSYNEQFF
TGTGCCAGCAGCTTAGCGCCCACCCGCAGCTACAATGAGCAGTTCTTC
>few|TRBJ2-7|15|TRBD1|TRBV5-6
CASSIGQGASYEQYF
TGTGCCAGCAGCATCGGACAGGGGGCGAGCTACGAGCAGTACTTC
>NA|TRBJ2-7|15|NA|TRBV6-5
CASSYSGAGDYEQYF
TGTGCCAGCAGTTACTCCGGGGCAGGGGACTACGAGCAGTACTTC
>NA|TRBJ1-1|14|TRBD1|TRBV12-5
CASGPETTGVEAFF
TGTGCTAGTGGTCCAGAGACAACAGGGGTTGAAGCTTTCTTT
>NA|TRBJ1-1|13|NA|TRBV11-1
CASSWPLNTEAFF
TGTGCCAGCAGCTGGCCGTTGAACACTGAAGCTTTCTTT
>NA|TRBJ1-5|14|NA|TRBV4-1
CASSPGGQYQPQHF
TGCGCCAGCAGCCCGGGAGGGCAATATCAGCCCCAGCATTTT
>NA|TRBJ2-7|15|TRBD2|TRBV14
CASSQGLAGRLEQYF
TGTGCCAGCAGCCAAGGGCTAGCGGGGCGTCTGGAGCAGTACTTC
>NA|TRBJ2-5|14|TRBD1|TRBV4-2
CASSFVDRKETQYF
TGTGCCAGCAGCTTCGTGGACAGGAAAGAGACCCAGTACTTC
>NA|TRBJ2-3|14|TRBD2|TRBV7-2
CASSLSRGADTQYF
TGTGCCAGCAGCTTAAGTCGGGGGGCAGATACGCAGTATTTT
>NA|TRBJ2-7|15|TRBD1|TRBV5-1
CASSPGQGETYEQYF
TGCGCCAGCAGCCCGGGACAGGGGGAAACCTACGAGCAGTACTTC
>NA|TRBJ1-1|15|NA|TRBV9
CASSGQSKGDTEAFF
TGTGCCAGCAGCGGACAGTCTAAAGGTGACACTGAAGCTTTCTTT
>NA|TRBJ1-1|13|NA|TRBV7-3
CASSPQENTEAFF
TGTGCCAGCAGCCCACAAGAGAACACTGAAGCTTTCTTT
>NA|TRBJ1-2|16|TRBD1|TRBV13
CASSLQLRDRPSGYTF
TGTGCCAGCAGCCTACAACTTCGGGACAGACCAAGTGGCTACACCTTC
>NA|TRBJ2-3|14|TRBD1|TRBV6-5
CASSSKTGADTQYF
TGTGCCAGCAGTTCTAAAACAGGGGCAGATACGCAGTATTTT
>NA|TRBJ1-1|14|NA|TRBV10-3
CAISERQANTEAFF
TGTGCCATCAGTGAGAGACAGGCCAACACTGAAGCTTTCTTT
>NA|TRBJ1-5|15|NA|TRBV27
CASSLSYGGGQPQHF
TGTGCCAGCAGTTTATCGTATGGGGGGGGTCAGCCCCAGCATTTT